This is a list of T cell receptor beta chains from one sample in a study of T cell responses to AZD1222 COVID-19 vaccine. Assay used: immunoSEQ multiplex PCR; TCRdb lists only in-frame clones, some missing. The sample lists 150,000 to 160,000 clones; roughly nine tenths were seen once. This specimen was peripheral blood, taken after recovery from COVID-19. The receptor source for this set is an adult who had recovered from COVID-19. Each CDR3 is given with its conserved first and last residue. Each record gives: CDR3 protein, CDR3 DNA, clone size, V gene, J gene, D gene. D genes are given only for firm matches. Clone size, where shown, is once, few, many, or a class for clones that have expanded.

cdr3_aa: CAIKQGYEQYF
cdr3_nt: TGTGCCATCAAACAGGGTTACGAGCAGTACTTC
clone_size: -
v_call: TRBV10-3
j_call: TRBJ2-7
d_call: -

cdr3_aa: CASSLRGESSYEQYF
cdr3_nt: TGTGCCAGCAGCTTACGCGGGGAGAGCTCCTACGAGCAGTACTTC
clone_size: few
v_call: TRBV11-3
j_call: TRBJ2-7
d_call: -

cdr3_aa: CSVERQGYEQYF
cdr3_nt: TGCAGCGTTGAACGACAGGGCTACGAGCAGTACTTC
clone_size: -
v_call: TRBV29-1
j_call: TRBJ2-7
d_call: TRBD1

cdr3_aa: CASSLVTGTEAFF
cdr3_nt: TGTGCCAGCAGCTTAGTCACGGGCACTGAAGCTTTCTTT
clone_size: -
v_call: TRBV7-2
j_call: TRBJ1-1
d_call: -

cdr3_aa: CASSPLAGHEQYF
cdr3_nt: TGTGCCAGCAGTCCGCTAGCTGGCCACGAGCAGTACTTC
clone_size: -
v_call: TRBV27
j_call: TRBJ2-7
d_call: -

cdr3_aa: CASGNSGNTIYF
cdr3_nt: TGTGCCAGCGGGAACTCTGGAAACACCATATATTTT
clone_size: -
v_call: TRBV3-1/TRBV3-2
j_call: TRBJ1-3
d_call: -

cdr3_aa: CASSIEFEQTGTSDTGWRNEQFF
cdr3_nt: TGTGCCAGTAGTATCGAATTTGAACAGACCGGGACTAGCGACACGGGATGGAGGAATGAGCAGTTCTTC
clone_size: -
v_call: TRBV19
j_call: TRBJ2-1
d_call: TRBD2

cdr3_aa: CASSGQGPGTEAFF
cdr3_nt: TGTGCCAGCAGCGGACAGGGACCGGGCACTGAAGCTTTCTTT
clone_size: -
v_call: TRBV9
j_call: TRBJ1-1
d_call: TRBD1

cdr3_aa: CASSPREDSPLHF
cdr3_nt: TGTGCCAGCTCACCACGGGAGGATTCACCCCTCCACTTT
clone_size: -
v_call: TRBV18
j_call: TRBJ1-6
d_call: -

cdr3_aa: CASSDKRGEYQETQYF
cdr3_nt: TGTGCCAGCAGTGACAAGCGGGGGGAGTACCAAGAGACCCAGTACTTC
clone_size: -
v_call: TRBV6-4
j_call: TRBJ2-5
d_call: TRBD2

cdr3_aa: CASSEAGSGYTF
cdr3_nt: TGTGCCAGCAGTGAAGCAGGGTCTGGCTACACCTTC
clone_size: -
v_call: TRBV2
j_call: TRBJ1-2
d_call: -

cdr3_aa: CASSFGPSPRTQYF
cdr3_nt: TGTGCCAGCAGTTTCGGCCCCTCCCCGAGGACCCAGTACTTC
clone_size: -
v_call: TRBV27
j_call: TRBJ2-5
d_call: -

cdr3_aa: CATSDLGTVSSNQPQHF
cdr3_nt: TGTGCCACCAGTGATTTGGGGACAGTTTCGAGCAATCAGCCCCAGCATTTT
clone_size: -
v_call: TRBV24-1
j_call: TRBJ1-5
d_call: TRBD1

cdr3_aa: CASSTDWSSYNEQFF
cdr3_nt: TGTGCCAGCAGTACCGACTGGAGCTCCTACAATGAGCAGTTCTTC
clone_size: -
v_call: TRBV6-5
j_call: TRBJ2-1
d_call: -

cdr3_aa: CASRDGTAYGYTF
cdr3_nt: TGTGCCAGTAGAGATGGGACAGCTTATGGCTACACCTTC
clone_size: -
v_call: TRBV19
j_call: TRBJ1-2
d_call: TRBD1

cdr3_aa: CASSLGEYVYGYTF
cdr3_nt: TGTGCCAGCAGCTTGGGGGAGTACGTCTATGGCTACACCTTC
clone_size: -
v_call: TRBV5-6
j_call: TRBJ1-2
d_call: -

cdr3_aa: CASSEIGTTF
cdr3_nt: TGTGCCAGCAGTGAAATCGGGACAACCTTC
clone_size: -
v_call: TRBV2
j_call: TRBJ1-2
d_call: -

cdr3_aa: CASSSGTNSNQPQHF
cdr3_nt: TGTGCCAGCAGCAGTGGGACAAATAGCAATCAGCCCCAGCATTTT
clone_size: -
v_call: TRBV7-6
j_call: TRBJ1-5
d_call: -

cdr3_aa: CASSLRSEEQYF
cdr3_nt: TGCGCCAGCAGCTTGAGGTCGGAAGAGCAGTACTTC
clone_size: -
v_call: TRBV5-1
j_call: TRBJ2-7
d_call: -

cdr3_aa: CASRTPDKRGYTF
cdr3_nt: TGTGCCAGCAGAACGCCCGATAAAAGAGGCTACACCTTC
clone_size: -
v_call: TRBV2
j_call: TRBJ1-2
d_call: -

cdr3_aa: CASSTVPRGRGETQYF
cdr3_nt: TGTGCCAGCAGCACAGTACCTCGGGGGAGGGGGGAGACCCAGTACTTC
clone_size: -
v_call: TRBV27
j_call: TRBJ2-5
d_call: -

cdr3_aa: CATRAGNYGYTF
cdr3_nt: TGTGCCACCCGGGCGGGTAACTATGGCTACACCTTC
clone_size: -
v_call: TRBV28
j_call: TRBJ1-2
d_call: -

cdr3_aa: CASSQDLGARGEKLFF
cdr3_nt: TGTGCCAGCAGCCAAGATTTGGGGGCGCGAGGTGAAAAACTGTTTTTT
clone_size: few
v_call: TRBV3-1/TRBV3-2
j_call: TRBJ1-4
d_call: -

cdr3_aa: CASRSPVRGLAEAFF
cdr3_nt: TGTGCCAGCAGGAGCCCAGTCAGGGGGCTAGCTGAAGCTTTCTTT
clone_size: -
v_call: TRBV27
j_call: TRBJ1-1
d_call: TRBD1

cdr3_aa: CASSPMAISNQPQHF
cdr3_nt: TGTGCCAGCAGTCCTATGGCTATTTCCAATCAGCCCCAGCATTTT
clone_size: -
v_call: TRBV6-6
j_call: TRBJ1-5
d_call: -

cdr3_aa: CASSSQTARNTGELFF
cdr3_nt: TGTGCCAGCAGCTCCCAGACAGCTCGCAACACCGGGGAGCTGTTTTTT
clone_size: few
v_call: TRBV5-4
j_call: TRBJ2-2
d_call: -

cdr3_aa: CASSLLQAGETQYF
cdr3_nt: TGTGCCAGCAGCTTACTACAGGCAGGGGAGACCCAGTACTTC
clone_size: -
v_call: TRBV7-9
j_call: TRBJ2-5
d_call: -

cdr3_aa: CASSISGAETEAFF
cdr3_nt: TGTGCCAGTAGTATATCGGGGGCTGAAACTGAAGCTTTCTTT
clone_size: -
v_call: TRBV19
j_call: TRBJ1-1
d_call: -

cdr3_aa: CASSQDRQVEKLFF
cdr3_nt: TGCGCCAGCAGCCAAGACAGGCAGGTGGAAAAACTGTTTTTT
clone_size: -
v_call: TRBV4-3
j_call: TRBJ1-4
d_call: -

cdr3_aa: CASSLGTSGRAQYEQYF
cdr3_nt: TGTGCCAGCAGCCTAGGGACTAGCGGGAGGGCCCAATACGAGCAGTACTTC
clone_size: -
v_call: TRBV28
j_call: TRBJ2-7
d_call: TRBD2

cdr3_aa: CASRLQGLAGEFDEQYF
cdr3_nt: TGTGCCAGCAGGCTCCAGGGACTAGCGGGAGAATTTGACGAGCAGTACTTC
clone_size: -
v_call: TRBV12-1
j_call: TRBJ2-7
d_call: -

cdr3_aa: CASSLQGLAGNNEQFF
cdr3_nt: TGCGCCAGCAGCTTGCAGGGGCTAGCGGGGAACAATGAGCAGTTCTTC
clone_size: -
v_call: TRBV5-1
j_call: TRBJ2-1
d_call: TRBD2

cdr3_aa: CASSLGQGGKGGNGYTF
cdr3_nt: TGTGCCAGCAGCCTCGGACAGGGGGGCAAGGGGGGAAATGGCTACACCTTC
clone_size: -
v_call: TRBV5-4
j_call: TRBJ1-2
d_call: TRBD1

cdr3_aa: CATSSGPSSYEQYF
cdr3_nt: TGTGCCACCTCAAGCGGACCAAGCTCCTACGAGCAGTACTTC
clone_size: -
v_call: TRBV13
j_call: TRBJ2-7
d_call: -

cdr3_aa: CASSRPGQVNTEAFF
cdr3_nt: TGTGCCAGCAGCCGCCCGGGACAGGTAAACACTGAAGCTTTCTTT
clone_size: -
v_call: TRBV3-1/TRBV3-2
j_call: TRBJ1-1
d_call: TRBD1

cdr3_aa: CASSLMGGAEGGYTF
cdr3_nt: TGTGCCAGCAGCTTAATGGGCGGGGCCGAGGGAGGCTACACCTTC
clone_size: -
v_call: TRBV7-3
j_call: TRBJ1-2
d_call: -

cdr3_aa: CASSGRISGNTIYF
cdr3_nt: TGTGCCAGCAGCGGCAGGATCTCTGGAAACACCATATATTTT
clone_size: -
v_call: TRBV11-2
j_call: TRBJ1-3
d_call: -

cdr3_aa: CASSTTDSNQPQHF
cdr3_nt: TGTGCCAGCAGCACAACAGATAGCAATCAGCCCCAGCATTTT
clone_size: -
v_call: TRBV5-5
j_call: TRBJ1-5
d_call: -

cdr3_aa: CASSPDTNTGELFF
cdr3_nt: TGTGCCAGCAGCCCGGACACTAACACCGGGGAGCTGTTTTTT
clone_size: -
v_call: TRBV7-2
j_call: TRBJ2-2
d_call: -

cdr3_aa: CASSFSDSLYNEQFF
cdr3_nt: TGTGCCAGCAGCTTCTCGGACAGCCTATACAATGAGCAGTTCTTC
clone_size: -
v_call: TRBV11-1
j_call: TRBJ2-1
d_call: -

cdr3_aa: CASTILPGQGGNYGYTF
cdr3_nt: TGCGCCAGCACAATCCTGCCGGGACAGGGTGGAAACTATGGCTACACCTTC
clone_size: -
v_call: TRBV5-1
j_call: TRBJ1-2
d_call: TRBD1

cdr3_aa: CSASENPTQYF
cdr3_nt: TGCAGTGCTAGCGAGAATCCTACGCAGTATTTT
clone_size: -
v_call: TRBV20-1
j_call: TRBJ2-3
d_call: -

cdr3_aa: CASSTWTSGRNEQFF
cdr3_nt: TGTGCCAGCAGTACTTGGACTAGCGGGAGGAATGAGCAGTTCTTC
clone_size: -
v_call: TRBV28
j_call: TRBJ2-1
d_call: TRBD2

cdr3_aa: CASTPDIFGYNEQFF
cdr3_nt: TGTGCCAGTACCCCGGACATCTTCGGGTACAATGAGCAGTTCTTC
clone_size: -
v_call: TRBV19
j_call: TRBJ2-1
d_call: -

cdr3_aa: CASSLRQGNHGYTF
cdr3_nt: TGTGCCAGCAGCTTACGACAGGGAAACCATGGCTACACCTTC
clone_size: -
v_call: TRBV7-2
j_call: TRBJ1-2
d_call: TRBD1

cdr3_aa: CASSLESHYSYEQYF
cdr3_nt: TGTGCCAGCAGCTTGGAGAGTCATTACTCCTACGAGCAGTACTTC
clone_size: -
v_call: TRBV5-5
j_call: TRBJ2-7
d_call: -

cdr3_aa: CASSLTSGRGANEQFF
cdr3_nt: TGCGCCAGCAGCTTGACTAGCGGGAGGGGTGCCAATGAGCAGTTCTTC
clone_size: -
v_call: TRBV5-1
j_call: TRBJ2-1
d_call: TRBD2